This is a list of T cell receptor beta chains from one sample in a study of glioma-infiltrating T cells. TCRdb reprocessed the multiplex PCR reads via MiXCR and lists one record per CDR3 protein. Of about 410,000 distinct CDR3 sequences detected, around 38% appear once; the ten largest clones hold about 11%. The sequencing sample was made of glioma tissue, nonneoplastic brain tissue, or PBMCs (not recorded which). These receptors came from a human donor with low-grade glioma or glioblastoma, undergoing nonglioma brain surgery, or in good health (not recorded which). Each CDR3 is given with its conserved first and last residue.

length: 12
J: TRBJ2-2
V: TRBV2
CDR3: CASSPQPGELFF

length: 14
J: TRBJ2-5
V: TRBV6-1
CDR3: CASIPTGLGGTQYF

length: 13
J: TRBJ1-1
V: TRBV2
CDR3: CAGGGQGPTEAFF

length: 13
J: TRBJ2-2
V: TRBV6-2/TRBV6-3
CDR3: CASEEGYTGELFF

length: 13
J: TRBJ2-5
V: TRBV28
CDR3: CASSSTGGETQYF

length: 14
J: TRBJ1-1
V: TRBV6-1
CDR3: CASSSRTGSLEAFF

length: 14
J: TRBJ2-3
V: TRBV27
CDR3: CASSLPGRADTQYF

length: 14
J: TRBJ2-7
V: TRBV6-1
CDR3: CASRPGHQNYEQYF

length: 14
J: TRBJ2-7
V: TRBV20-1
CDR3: CSALTSPLSYEQYF

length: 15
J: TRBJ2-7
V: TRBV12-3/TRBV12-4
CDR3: CASSLEGRNSYEQYF

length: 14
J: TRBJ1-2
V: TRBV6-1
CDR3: CASSLAAPNYGYTF

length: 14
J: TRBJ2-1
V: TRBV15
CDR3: CATANWEGYNEQFF

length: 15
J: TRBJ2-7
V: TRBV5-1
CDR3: CASSRPGREGYEQYF

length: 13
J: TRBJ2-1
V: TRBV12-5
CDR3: CASGVAGGNEQFF

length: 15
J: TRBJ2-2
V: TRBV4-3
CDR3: CASSLRQGFTGELFF

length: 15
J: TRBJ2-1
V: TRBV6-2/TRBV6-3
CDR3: CAISPPSGRSNEQFF

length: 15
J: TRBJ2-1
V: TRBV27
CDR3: CASSPGPASYNEQFF

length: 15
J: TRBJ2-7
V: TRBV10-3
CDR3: CAISETGGTLYEQYF

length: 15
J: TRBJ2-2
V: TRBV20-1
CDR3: CSTRHPRGRGGELFF

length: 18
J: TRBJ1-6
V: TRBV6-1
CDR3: CASRGHLGGSSYNSPLHF

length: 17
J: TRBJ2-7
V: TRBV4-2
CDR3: CASSRLPGASVSYEQYF

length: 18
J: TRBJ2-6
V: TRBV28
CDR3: CASSSPGTGFGGANVLTF

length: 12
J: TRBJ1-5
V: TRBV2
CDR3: CASARDGQPQHF

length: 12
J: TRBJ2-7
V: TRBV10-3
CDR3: CAITDSYYEQYF

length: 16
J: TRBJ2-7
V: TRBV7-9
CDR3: CASSSPGTESSYEQYF

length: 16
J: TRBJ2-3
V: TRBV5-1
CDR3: CASSSGLAGVSDTQYF

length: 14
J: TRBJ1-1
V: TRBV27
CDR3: CASSPGQGYLFTFF

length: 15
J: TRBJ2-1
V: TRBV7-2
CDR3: CASSLGVGISYEQFF

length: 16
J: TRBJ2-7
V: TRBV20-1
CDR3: CSARGPSGRPPYEQYF

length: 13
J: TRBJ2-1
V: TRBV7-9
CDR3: CASREGAGNEQFF

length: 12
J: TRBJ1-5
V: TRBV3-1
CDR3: CASSQDHGTQHF

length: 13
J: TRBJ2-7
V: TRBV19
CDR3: CASSMTQNYEQYF

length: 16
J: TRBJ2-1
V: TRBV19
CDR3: CASSPQVTSSYNEQFF

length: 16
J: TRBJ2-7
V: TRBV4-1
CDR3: CASSQPTSGSKNEQYF

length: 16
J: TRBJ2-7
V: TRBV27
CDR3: CASSFMAGQGWYEQYF

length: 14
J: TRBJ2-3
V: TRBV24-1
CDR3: CATSPGLVIDTQYF

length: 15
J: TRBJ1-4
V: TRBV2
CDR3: CASTGQIATNEKLFF

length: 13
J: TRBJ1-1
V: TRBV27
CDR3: CASSFTGRTESSF

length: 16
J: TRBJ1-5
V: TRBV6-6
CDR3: CASSLRGGEGNQPQHF

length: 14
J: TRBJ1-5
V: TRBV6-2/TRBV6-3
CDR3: CASSPGQGYQPQHF

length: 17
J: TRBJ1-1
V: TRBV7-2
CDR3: CANSLAGIPGANTEAFF

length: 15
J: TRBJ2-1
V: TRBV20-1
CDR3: CSARDRAGSYNKQFF